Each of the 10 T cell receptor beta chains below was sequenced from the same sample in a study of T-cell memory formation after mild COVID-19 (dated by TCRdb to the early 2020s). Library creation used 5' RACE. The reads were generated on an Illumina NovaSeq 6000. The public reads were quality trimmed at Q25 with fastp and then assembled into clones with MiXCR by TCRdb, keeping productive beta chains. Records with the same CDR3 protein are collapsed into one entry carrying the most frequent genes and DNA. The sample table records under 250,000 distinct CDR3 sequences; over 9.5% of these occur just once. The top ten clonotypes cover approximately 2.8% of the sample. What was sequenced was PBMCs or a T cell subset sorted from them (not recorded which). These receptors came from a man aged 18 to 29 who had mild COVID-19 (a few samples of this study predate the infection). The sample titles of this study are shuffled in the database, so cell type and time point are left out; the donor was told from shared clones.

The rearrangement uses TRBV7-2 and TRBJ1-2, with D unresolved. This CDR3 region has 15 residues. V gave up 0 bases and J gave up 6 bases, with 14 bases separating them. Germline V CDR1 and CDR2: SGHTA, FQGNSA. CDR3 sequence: CASSLAAARLDGYTF. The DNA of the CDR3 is TGTGCCAGCAGCTTAGCGGCGGCCCGACTCGATGGCTACACCTTC.

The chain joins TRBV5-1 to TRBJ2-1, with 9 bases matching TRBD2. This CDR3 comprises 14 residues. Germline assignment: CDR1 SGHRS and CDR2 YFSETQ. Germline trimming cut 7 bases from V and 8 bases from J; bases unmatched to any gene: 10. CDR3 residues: CASYEGGGAHEQFF. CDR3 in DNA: TGCGCCAGCTACGAGGGCGGGGGGGCCCATGAGCAGTTCTTC.

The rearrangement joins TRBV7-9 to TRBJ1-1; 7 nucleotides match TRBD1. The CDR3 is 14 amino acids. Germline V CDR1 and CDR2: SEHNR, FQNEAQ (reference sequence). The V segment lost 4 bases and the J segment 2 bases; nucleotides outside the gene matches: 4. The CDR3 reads CASSSRGGNTEAFF. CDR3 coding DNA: TGTGCCAGCAGCTCCCGAGGGGGCAACACTGAAGCTTTCTTT.

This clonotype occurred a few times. The CDR3 region is CASSQVDGEQYF. The CDR3 coding sequence is TGTGCCAGCAGCCAGGTGGACGGCGAGCAGTACTTC. The rearrangement links TRBV4-2 to TRBJ2-7, with no clear D. Trimming removed 3 bases from V and 6 bases from J, with 9 bases in between. This CDR3 is 12 amino acids long. The V gene's germline CDR1 is LGHNA and CDR2 YNFKEQ.

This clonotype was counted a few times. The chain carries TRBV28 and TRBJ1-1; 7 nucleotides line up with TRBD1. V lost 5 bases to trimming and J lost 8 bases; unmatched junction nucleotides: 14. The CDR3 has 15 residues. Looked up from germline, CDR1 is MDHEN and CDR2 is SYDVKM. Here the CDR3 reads CASSRLRTGRAEAFF. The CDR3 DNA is TGTGCCAGCAGTCGACTTCGGACAGGAAGGGCGGAAGCTTTCTTT.

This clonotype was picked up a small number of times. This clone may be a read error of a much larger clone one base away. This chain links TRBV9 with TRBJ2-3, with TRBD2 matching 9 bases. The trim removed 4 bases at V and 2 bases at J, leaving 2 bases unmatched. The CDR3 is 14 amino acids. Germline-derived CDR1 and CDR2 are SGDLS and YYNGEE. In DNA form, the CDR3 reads TGTGCCAGCAGCCCTAGCGGGGTCACAGATACGCAGTATTTT. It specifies CASSPSGVTDTQYF.

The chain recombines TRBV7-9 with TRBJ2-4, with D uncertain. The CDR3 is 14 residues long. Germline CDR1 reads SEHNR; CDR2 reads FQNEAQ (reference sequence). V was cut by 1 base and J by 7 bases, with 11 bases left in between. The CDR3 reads CASSLDGITNIQYF. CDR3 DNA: TGTGCCAGCAGCTTAGATGGGATAACGAACATTCAGTACTTC.

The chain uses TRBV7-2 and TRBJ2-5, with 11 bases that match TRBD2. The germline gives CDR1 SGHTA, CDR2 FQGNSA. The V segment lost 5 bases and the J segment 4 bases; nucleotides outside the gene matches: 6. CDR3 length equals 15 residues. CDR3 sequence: CASSTSTSGVETQYF. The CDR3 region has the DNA TGTGCCAGCAGCACCTCGACTAGCGGGGTAGAGACCCAGTACTTC. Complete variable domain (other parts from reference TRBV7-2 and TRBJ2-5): GAGVSQSPSNKVTEKGKDVELRCDPISGHTALYWYRQSLGQGLEFLIYFQGNSAPDKSGLPSDRFSAERTGGSVSTLTIQRTQQEDSAVYLCASSTSTSGVETQYFGPGTRLLVL.

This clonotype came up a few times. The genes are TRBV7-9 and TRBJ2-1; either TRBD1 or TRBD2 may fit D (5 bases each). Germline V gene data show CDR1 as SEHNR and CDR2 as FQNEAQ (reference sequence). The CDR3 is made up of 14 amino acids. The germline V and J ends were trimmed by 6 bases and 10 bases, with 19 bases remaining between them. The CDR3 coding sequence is TGTGCCAGCAGGTTCCGGGGACCCGAGGAGGAGCAGTTCTTC. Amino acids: CASRFRGPEEEQFF.

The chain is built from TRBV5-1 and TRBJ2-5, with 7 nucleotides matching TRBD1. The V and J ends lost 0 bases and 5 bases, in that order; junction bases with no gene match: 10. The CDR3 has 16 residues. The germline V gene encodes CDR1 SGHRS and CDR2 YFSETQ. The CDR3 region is CASSLAHTGESETQYF. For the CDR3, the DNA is TGCGCCAGCAGCTTGGCCCATACAGGGGAATCGGAGACCCAGTACTTC.